The T cell receptor beta chain described here comes from a study of T cell responses to AZD1222 COVID-19 vaccine. Method: immunoSEQ multiplex PCR; TCRdb's copy keeps in-frame clones and lacks some. The table includes some 80,000 clones, about 80% detected once. The study, taken as a whole, reports: After the peak T cell response, and only then, were repertoires sampled. Within unmutated variant regions lay the reported targets of nearly half of spike-specific TCRs. At baseline, just 5 or 6 AZD1222 recipients tested seropositive.

V gave up 6 bases and J gave up 3 bases, with 12 bases separating them. The CDR3 contains 14 residues. CDR1 MDHEN and CDR2 SYDVKM come from the germline V gene. Note on this clone: Its specificity is not known.

The sample was peripheral blood, taken 28 days after the second dose of the MenACWY control vaccine. The chain couples TRBV28 to TRBJ2-4; weak D call: TRBD1 (6 bases). This clonotype was obtained from an adult who received the MenACWY meningococcal vaccine as a control. In DNA form, the CDR3 reads TGTGCCAGCAGCCCAGGGGTGCGCAAAAACATTCAGTACTTC. Amino acids: CASSPGVRKNIQYF.